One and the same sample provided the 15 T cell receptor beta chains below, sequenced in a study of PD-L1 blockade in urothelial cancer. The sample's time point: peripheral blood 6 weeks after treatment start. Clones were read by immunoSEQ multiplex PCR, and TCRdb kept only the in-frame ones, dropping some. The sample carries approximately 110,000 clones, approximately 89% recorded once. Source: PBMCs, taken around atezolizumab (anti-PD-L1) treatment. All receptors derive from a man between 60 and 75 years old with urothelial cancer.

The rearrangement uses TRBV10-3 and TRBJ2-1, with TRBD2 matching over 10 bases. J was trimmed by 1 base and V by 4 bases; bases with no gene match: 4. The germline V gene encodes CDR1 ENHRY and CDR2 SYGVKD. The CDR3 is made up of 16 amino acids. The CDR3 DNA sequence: TGTGCCATCAGTGTGGCTAGCGGGAGTTCCTACAATGAGCAGTTCTTC. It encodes CAISVASGSSYNEQFF.

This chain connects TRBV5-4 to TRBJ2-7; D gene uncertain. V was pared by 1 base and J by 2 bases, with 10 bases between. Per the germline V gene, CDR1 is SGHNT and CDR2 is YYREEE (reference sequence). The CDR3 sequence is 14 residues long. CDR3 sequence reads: CASSLSPHTYEQYF. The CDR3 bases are TGTGCCAGCAGCTTGTCTCCCCACACCTACGAGCAGTACTTC.

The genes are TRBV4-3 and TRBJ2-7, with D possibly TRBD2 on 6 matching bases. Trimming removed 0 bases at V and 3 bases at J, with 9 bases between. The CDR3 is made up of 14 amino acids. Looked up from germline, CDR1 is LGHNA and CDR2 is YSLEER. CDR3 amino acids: CASSQDRRGYEQYF. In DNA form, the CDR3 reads TGCGCCAGCAGCCAAGATAGGCGGGGCTACGAGCAGTACTTC.

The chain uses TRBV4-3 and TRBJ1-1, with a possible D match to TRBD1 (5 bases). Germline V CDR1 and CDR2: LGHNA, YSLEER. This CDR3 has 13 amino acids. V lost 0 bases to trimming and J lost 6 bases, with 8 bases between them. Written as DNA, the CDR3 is TGCGCCAGCAGCCAAGATCCAGGGTCTGAAGCTTTCTTT. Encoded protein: CASSQDPGSEAFF.

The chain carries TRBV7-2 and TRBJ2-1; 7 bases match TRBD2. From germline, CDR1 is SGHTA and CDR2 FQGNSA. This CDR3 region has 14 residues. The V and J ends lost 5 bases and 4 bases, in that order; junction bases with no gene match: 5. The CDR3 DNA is TGTGCCAGCAGCGATCTAGCGGAATACAATGAGCAGTTCTTC. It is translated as CASSDLAEYNEQFF. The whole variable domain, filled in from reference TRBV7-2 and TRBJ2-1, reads GAGVSQSPSNKVTEKGKDVELRCDPISGHTALYWYRQSLGQGLEFLIYFQGNSAPDKSGLPSDRFSAERTGGSVSTLTIQRTQQEDSAVYLCASSDLAEYNEQFFGPGTRLTVL.

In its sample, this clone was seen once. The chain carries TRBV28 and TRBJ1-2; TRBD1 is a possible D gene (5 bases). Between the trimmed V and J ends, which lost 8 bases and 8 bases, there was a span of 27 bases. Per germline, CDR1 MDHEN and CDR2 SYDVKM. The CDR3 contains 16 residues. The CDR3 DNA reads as TGTGCCAGCCGCTGGGGGGGGTGGGAGGATAAATACGGCTACACCTTC. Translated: CASRWGGWEDKYGYTF.

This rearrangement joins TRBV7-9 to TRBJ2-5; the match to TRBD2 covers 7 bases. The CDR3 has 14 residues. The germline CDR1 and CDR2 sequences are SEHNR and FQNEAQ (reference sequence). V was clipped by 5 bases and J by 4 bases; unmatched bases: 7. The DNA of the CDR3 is TGTGCCAGCAGCCCCCTACTAGCGCGAGAGACCCAGTACTTC. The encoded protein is CASSPLLARETQYF.

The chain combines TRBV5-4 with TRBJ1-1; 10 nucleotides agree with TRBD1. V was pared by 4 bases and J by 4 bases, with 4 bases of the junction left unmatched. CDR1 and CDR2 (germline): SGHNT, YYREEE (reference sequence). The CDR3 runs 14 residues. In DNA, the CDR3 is TGTGCCAGCAGCCGACAGGGGGCCAGCACTGAAGCTTTCTTT. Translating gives CASSRQGASTEAFF. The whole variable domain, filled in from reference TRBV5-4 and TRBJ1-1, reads ETGVTQSPTHLIKTRGQQVTLRCSSQSGHNTVSWYQQALGQGPQFIFQYYREEENGRGNFPPRFSGLQFPNYSSELNVNALELDDSALYLCASSRQGASTEAFFGQGTRLTVV.

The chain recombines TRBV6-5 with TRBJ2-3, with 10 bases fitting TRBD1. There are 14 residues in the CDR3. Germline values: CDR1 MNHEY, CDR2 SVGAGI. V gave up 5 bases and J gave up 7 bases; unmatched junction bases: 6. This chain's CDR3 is CASSQTGGLNTQYF. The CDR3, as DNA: TGTGCCAGCAGTCAGACAGGGGGCTTGAATACGCAGTATTTT.

The CDR3 region is CASSGPGLNTEAFF. DNA of the CDR3: TGTGCCAGCAGTGGACCAGGGCTGAACACTGAAGCTTTCTTT. The chain combines TRBV2 with TRBJ1-1; weak D call: TRBD1 (5 bases). Per the germline V gene, CDR1 is SNHLY and CDR2 is FYNNEI. V shed 4 bases and J shed 0 bases, with 9 bases lying between them. The CDR3 totals 14 residues.

CDR3 sequence (DNA): TGTGCCAGCAGTGACGTGGGGGCCCCGGCGGGTCAGCCCCAGCATTTT. Translating gives CASSDVGAPAGQPQHF. The chain employs TRBV6-1 and TRBJ1-5; D may be TRBD1 (6 bases). CDR3 size: 16 residues. V lost 3 bases to trimming and J lost 6 bases, with 18 bases between them. The germline gives CDR1 MNHNS, CDR2 SASEGT.

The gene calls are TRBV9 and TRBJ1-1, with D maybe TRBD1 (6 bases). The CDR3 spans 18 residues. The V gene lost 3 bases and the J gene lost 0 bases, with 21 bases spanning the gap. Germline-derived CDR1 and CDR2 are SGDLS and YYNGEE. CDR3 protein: CASSGEETGAIMNTEAFF. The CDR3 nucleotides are TGTGCCAGCAGCGGTGAGGAGACAGGTGCCATTATGAACACTGAAGCTTTCTTT.

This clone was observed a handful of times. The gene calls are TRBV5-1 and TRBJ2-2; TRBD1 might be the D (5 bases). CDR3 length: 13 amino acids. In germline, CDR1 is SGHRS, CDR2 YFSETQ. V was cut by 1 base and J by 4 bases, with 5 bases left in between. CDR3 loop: CASSLTGTGELFF. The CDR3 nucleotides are TGCGCCAGCAGCTTGACAGGCACCGGGGAGCTGTTTTTT.

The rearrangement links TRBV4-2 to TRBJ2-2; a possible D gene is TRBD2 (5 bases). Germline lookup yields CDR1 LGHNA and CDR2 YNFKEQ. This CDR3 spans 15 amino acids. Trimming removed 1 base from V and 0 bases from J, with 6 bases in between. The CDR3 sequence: CASSQGTSNTGELFF. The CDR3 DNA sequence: TGTGCCAGCAGCCAAGGGACTTCGAACACCGGGGAGCTGTTTTTT.

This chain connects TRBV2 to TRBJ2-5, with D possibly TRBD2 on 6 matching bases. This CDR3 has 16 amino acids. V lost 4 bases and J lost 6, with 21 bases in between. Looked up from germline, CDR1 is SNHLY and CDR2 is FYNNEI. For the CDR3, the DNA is TGTGCCAGCAGTGGTGGACTAACAAACGGGGCCCAGACCCAGTACTTC. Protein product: CASSGGLTNGAQTQYF.